This T cell receptor beta chain is drawn from a study of T-cell reconstitution after alpha-beta-depleted transplantation in children. The V end lost 5 bases, the J end lost 4 bases, and 12 bases lay between the germline ends. The CDR3 loop spans 12 amino acids. From germline, CDR1 is DFQATT and CDR2 SNEGSKA (reference sequence). This clonotype showed up just a few times. The antigen remains undetermined. Researchers prepared the TCRbeta library using unique molecular identifiers, the study reports. TCRdb used MiXCR to reprocess the PCR reads, holding one entry per CDR3 protein. The repertoire holds hundreds of thousands of distinct CDR3 sequences, with roughly a tenth as singletons. Study outcomes and limitations: Elevated TCRbeta diversity at day 60 was traced, in some patients, to surviving recipient T cells and thymic progenitors. Expanded clones from the graft, numbering several hundred, reportedly supplied alpha-beta T cells about two months after transplant. Counts and diversity of T cells one year after transplant came mostly from newly produced T cells.

The rearrangement uses TRBV20-1 and TRBJ2-7, with D possibly being TRBD1 (6 bases). Sample: PBMCs, taken before TCRalphabeta/CD19-depleted stem cell transplant. This sequence originates from a boy in the first two years of life with acute myeloid leukemia, due to receive a stem cell transplant. The CDR3 here is CSADLRGYEQYF. CDR3 nucleotides: TGCAGTGCTGACCTAAGGGGGTACGAGCAGTACTTC.